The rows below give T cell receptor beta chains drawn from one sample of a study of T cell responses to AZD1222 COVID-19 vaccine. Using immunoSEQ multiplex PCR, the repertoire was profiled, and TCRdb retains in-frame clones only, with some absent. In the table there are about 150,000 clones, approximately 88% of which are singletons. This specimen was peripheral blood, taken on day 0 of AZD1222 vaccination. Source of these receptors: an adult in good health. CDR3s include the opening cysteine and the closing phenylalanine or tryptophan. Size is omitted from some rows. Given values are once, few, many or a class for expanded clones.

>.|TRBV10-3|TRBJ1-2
CAIRSSLGGYTF
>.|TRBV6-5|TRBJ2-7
CASDSWQPREQYF
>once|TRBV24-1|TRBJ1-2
CATSLGGYGYTF
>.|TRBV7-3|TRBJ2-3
CASMRRAEGTDTQYF
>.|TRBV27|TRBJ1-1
CASSSLTGPGNTEAFF
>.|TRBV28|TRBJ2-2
CASSLPLATGELFF
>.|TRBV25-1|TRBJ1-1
CASSDPGRTEAFF
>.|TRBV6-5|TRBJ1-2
CASSYQPGVDGYTF
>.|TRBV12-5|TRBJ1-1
CASEAGMNTEAFF
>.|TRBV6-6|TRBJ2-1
CASSPNNEQFF
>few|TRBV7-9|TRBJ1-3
CASSVGRTANTIYF
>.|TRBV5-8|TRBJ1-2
CASSLDGNYGYTF
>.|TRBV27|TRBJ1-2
CASSFRGEASGYTF
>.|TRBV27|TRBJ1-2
CASSYTGGGYTF
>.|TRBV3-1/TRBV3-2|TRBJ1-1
CASSRASLGQGAFF
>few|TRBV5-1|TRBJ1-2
CASPGGTGGLKKYGYTF
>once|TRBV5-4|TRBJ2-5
CASSLEGRETQYF
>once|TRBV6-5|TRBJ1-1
CASSYLGVWTEAFF
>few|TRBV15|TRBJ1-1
CATSSEKGYGTEAFF
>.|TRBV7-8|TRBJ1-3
CASSKLEGGSGNTIYF
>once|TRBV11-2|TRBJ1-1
CASRWPSGTEAFF
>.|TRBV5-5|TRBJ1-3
CASSRTQTNSGNTIYF
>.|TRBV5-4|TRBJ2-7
CASSFAGSRSYEQYF
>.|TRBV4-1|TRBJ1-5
CASSQAKGYNQPQHF
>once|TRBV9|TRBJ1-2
CASSADGTYGYTF
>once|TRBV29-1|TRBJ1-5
CSARAQHF
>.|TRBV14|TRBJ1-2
CASSQDSLEYGYTF
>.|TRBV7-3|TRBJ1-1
CASSLPGQGNTEAFF
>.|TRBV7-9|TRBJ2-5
CASSLGEPRGETQYF
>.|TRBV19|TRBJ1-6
CASSPTTPPLHF
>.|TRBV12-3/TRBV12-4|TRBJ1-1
CASRPSLRGKAFF
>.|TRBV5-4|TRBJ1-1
CASSLRARVGTEAFF
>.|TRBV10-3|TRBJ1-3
CAISGVTGGASGNTIYF
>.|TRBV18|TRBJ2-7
CASSPPRGGSGAMSYEQYF
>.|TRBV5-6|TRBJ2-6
CASSSPTGVGANVLTF
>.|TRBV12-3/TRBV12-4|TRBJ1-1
CASRGQVTEAFF
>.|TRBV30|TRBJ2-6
CARTTAGANVLTF
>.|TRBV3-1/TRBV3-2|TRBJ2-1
CASSLAGSLLGSEQFF
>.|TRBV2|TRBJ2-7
CASRFQGSSYEQYF
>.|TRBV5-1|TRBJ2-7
CASSPNSGGANAEQYF
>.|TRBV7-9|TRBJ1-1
CASSLGYRENTEAFF
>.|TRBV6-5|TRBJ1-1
CASRATGGEWTEAFF
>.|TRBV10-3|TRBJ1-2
CAISQGAGYGYTF
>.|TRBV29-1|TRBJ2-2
CSVTNPTGISNTGELFF
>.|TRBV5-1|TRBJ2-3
CASSSAPGTDTQYF
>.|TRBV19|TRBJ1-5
CASSVGHSNQPQHF
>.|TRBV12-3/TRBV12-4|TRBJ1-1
CASSFSLGAFF
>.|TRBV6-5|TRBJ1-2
CASSYSGLEGYTF
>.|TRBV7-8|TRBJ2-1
CASSLLASGGGAGEQFF
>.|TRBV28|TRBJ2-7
CASSLGGTGFYEQYF
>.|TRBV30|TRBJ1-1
CAWKRLDTEAFF
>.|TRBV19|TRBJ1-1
CASSSLRGTEAFF
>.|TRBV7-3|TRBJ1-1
CASSPGGNTEAFF